This T cell receptor (beta chain) was identified in a study of molecular identifiers for immune sequencing clone quantification. The germline gives CDR1 SGHAT, CDR2 FQNNGV. Trimming stripped 1 base from V and 6 bases from J, with 13 bases between. The CDR3 has 14 amino acids. For bulk TCR libraries, previously described methods and listed TCR primers were used. Each CDR3 protein is one row after TCRdb ran MiXCR on the PCR reads. The table includes about 640,000 distinct CDR3 sequences, less than 20% detected once. This clonotype has more than one count but fewer than ten. This TCR was sampled from a human donor in good health. Some libraries in this study had Jurkat cell RNA spiked in. The sample was naive CD8+ T cells from blood, with Jurkat cell RNA spiked in. The subset is: FACS-sorted CD8+CD4-CCR7+CD45RA+ naive T cells. V is TRBV11-2 and J is TRBJ2-7, with unresolved D. CDR3 sequence: CASSLVSSSVEQYF. In nucleotides, the CDR3 is TGTGCCAGCAGCTTAGTGTCGTCATCGGTCGAGCAGTACTTC. The full variable domain, with the rest looked up from reference TRBV11-2 and TRBJ2-7, is EAGVAQSPRYKIIEKRQSVAFWCNPISGHATLYWYQQILGQGPKLLIQFQNNGVVDDSQLPKDRFSAERLKGVDSTLKIQPAKLEDSAVYLCASSLVSSSVEQYFGPGTRLTVT.